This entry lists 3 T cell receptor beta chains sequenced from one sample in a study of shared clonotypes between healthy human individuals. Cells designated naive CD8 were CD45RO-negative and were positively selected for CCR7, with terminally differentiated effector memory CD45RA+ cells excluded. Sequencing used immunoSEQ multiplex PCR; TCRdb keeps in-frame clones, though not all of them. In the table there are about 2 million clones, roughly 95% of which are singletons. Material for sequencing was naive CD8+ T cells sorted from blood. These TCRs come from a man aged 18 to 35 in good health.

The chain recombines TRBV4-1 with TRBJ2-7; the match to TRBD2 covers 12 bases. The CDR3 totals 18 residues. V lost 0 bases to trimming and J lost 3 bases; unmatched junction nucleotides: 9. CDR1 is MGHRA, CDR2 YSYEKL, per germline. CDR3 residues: CASSQDPSGGEMIYEQYF. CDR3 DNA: TGCGCCAGCAGCCAAGATCCTAGCGGGGGGGAGATGATCTACGAGCAGTACTTC.

The CDR3 reads CASSGLVADTQYF. DNA for the CDR3: TGTGCCAGCAGCGGACTAGTTGCGGATACGCAGTATTTT. V usage is TRBV9 and J usage is TRBJ2-3; possible D gene TRBD2, 6 bases. Trimming left V 3 bases short and J 6 bases short, with 11 bases between. Germline-derived CDR1 and CDR2 are SGDLS and YYNGEE. CDR3 length equals 13 residues.

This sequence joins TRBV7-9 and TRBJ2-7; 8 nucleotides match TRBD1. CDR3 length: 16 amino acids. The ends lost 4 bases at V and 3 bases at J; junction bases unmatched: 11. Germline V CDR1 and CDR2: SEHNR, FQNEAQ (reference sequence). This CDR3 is CASSSKDGDRFYEQYF. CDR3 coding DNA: TGTGCCAGCAGCTCGAAAGACGGGGACAGGTTCTACGAGCAGTACTTC.